This T cell receptor (beta chain) was captured by sequencing in a study of T cell changes during pregnancy in multiple sclerosis (dated by TCRdb to the late 2010s). Study-wide context: Changes in the T cell repertoire over the course of pregnancy were examined in this study in women with multiple sclerosis.

Worth noting for this clone: Its antigen remains undetermined. Base qualities are not recorded, but no much larger clone differs from it by a single base.

Library creation used the immunoSEQ multiplex PCR assay. TCRdb limited this immuneACCESS table to in-frame rearrangements with V and J called. A share of clones is missing; checked studies link under half to unresolved V genes, and the rest is unexplained. Present in this sample are about 53,000 clones, roughly 91% of which were seen just once. Around 0.49% of the sample comes from the top ten. The specimen comprised CD4+ T cells from peripheral blood mononuclear cells, sampled in the third trimester of pregnancy. The TCR originated in a female donor with multiple sclerosis, enrolled in a pregnancy study.

The CDR3 protein sequence reads: CASSPQGNSPLHF. The DNA is TGTGCCAGTAGTCCGCAGGGGAATTCACCCCTCCACTTT. Here the chain combines TRBV19 and TRBJ1-6; a tentative D call is TRBD1 (6 bases match). The germline V gene (reference sequence) provides CDR1 LNHDA and CDR2 SQIVND. Trimming costs V 5 bases and J 7 bases, and their ends lie 9 bases apart. From cysteine to phenylalanine, the CDR3 is 13 amino acids long. Of all the DNA, just the CDR3 is kept, 39 bases in frame from base 1.